A single sample is the source of the 27 T cell receptor beta chains below, sequenced in a study of T cell repertoires in cytomegalovirus infection. These TCRs are of unknown antigen specificity. TCRdb used MiXCR to reprocess the reads, holding one entry per CDR3 protein. The sample includes 900,000 to 950,000 distinct CDR3 sequences, approximately 33% seen only once; the top ten take roughly 13%. The input for sequencing was cultured CD8+ T cells from PBMCs, taken from culture after CMV antigen stimulation. Every receptor here comes from a human donor in good health (CMV status not recorded). Some clones in this sample may be carry-over from other donors' samples.

The chain links TRBV20-1 to TRBJ2-4; tentatively, D is TRBD1 (6 bases). The germline V gene encodes CDR1 DFQATT and CDR2 SNEGSKA (reference sequence). CDR3 size: 17 residues. The germline V and J ends were trimmed by 0 bases and 5 bases, with 20 bases remaining between them. CDR3 loop: CSARDLPTGFYENIQYF. In nucleotides, the CDR3 is TGCAGTGCTAGAGATCTTCCAACAGGGTTTTACGAAAACATTCAGTACTTC.

This clonotype was seen a handful of times. The gene calls are TRBV12-5 and TRBJ2-1, with 7 bases lining up with TRBD2. CDR3 length: 15 residues. With V trimmed by 3 bases and J by 5 bases, 7 bases remained unmatched. Germline values: CDR1 LGHNT, CDR2 FRNRAP. CDR3 nucleotide sequence: TGTGCTAGTGGTTTATCCGGACTAGGGAACAATGAGCAGTTCTTC. This encodes CASGLSGLGNNEQFF. Full variable domain (outside the CDR3, taken from reference TRBV12-5 and TRBJ2-1): DARVTQTPRHKVTEMGQEVTMRCQPILGHNTVFWYRQTMMQGLELLAYFRNRAPLDDSGMPKDRFSAEMPDATLATLKIQPSEPRDSAVYFCASGLSGLGNNEQFFGPGTRLTVL.

This sequence joins TRBV7-8 and TRBJ2-3; 8 positions match TRBD2. In germline, CDR1 is SGHVS, CDR2 FQNEAQ. The trim removed 2 bases at V and 6 bases at J, leaving 7 bases unmatched. This CDR3 has 15 amino acids. In nucleotides, the CDR3 is TGTGCCAGCAGCTTAAAGCGGGGGCTGCAGGATACGCAGTATTTT. Protein sequence: CASSLKRGLQDTQYF.

This clonotype has a handful of counts. The V and J genes are TRBV11-1 and TRBJ2-5; 16 nucleotides align to TRBD2. The CDR3 covers 18 residues. The trim removed 4 bases at V and 5 bases at J, leaving 10 bases unmatched. Germline CDR1 and CDR2: SGHAT and FQDESV (reference sequence). CDR3: CASSSGTSGGDLRETQYF. CDR3 in DNA: TGTGCCAGCAGCTCAGGGACTAGCGGGGGGGATCTTCGCGAGACCCAGTACTTC. Full variable domain (missing parts from reference TRBV11-1 and TRBJ2-5): EAEVAQSPRYKITEKSQAVAFWCDPISGHATLYWYRQILGQGPELLVQFQDESVVDDSQLPKDRFSAERLKGVDSTLKIQPAELGDSAMYLCASSSGTSGGDLRETQYFGPGTRLLVL.

The chain carries TRBV12-3 or TRBV12-4 and TRBJ1-2; TRBD1 agrees at 10 bases. With 5 bases clipped from V and 3 bases from J, the junction kept 0 bases outside the gene matches. The CDR3 contains 13 residues. The CDR3 nucleotides read TGTGCCAGCAGTGGGACAGGGGACTATGGCTACACCTTC. The encoded protein is CASSGTGDYGYTF.

A few counts support this clonotype. The chain is built from TRBV6-2 or TRBV6-3 and TRBJ2-1, with D perhaps matching TRBD2 (6 bases). This CDR3 comprises 16 residues. V shed 6 bases and J shed 7 bases, with 22 bases lying between them. CDR1 and CDR2 (germline): MNHEY, SVGEGT. CDR3 sequence reads: CASSPRGGPRSNEQFF. CDR3 bases: TGTGCCAGCAGCCCACGAGGAGGGCCCCGAAGTAATGAGCAGTTCTTC.

V gene TRBV27 combines with J gene TRBJ2-3, with D unclear. Trimming pared 6 bases from V and 2 bases from J, leaving 15 bases between. The length of the CDR3 is 15 residues. The germline gives CDR1 MNHEY, CDR2 SMNVEV (reference sequence). CDR3 loop: CASSQFSSLTDTQYF. The DNA for the CDR3 is TGTGCCAGCAGCCAGTTCTCTTCCCTCACAGATACGCAGTATTTT.

The chain links TRBV6-1 to TRBJ2-3, with 11 bases identical to TRBD2. This CDR3 is built from 16 residues. The germline CDR1 and CDR2 sequences are MNHNS and SASEGT. Trimming removed 6 bases from V and 6 bases from J; junction bases left unmatched: 11. CDR3 amino acids: CASRSGLAGGLDTQYF. Here the CDR3 DNA reads TGTGCCAGCAGGTCAGGACTAGCGGGTGGCCTGGATACGCAGTATTTT.

This clonotype was observed many times. The chain joins TRBV7-6 to TRBJ2-3, with 12 bases that match TRBD2. V dropped 6 bases and J dropped 2; count of bases not matched to a gene: 6. This CDR3 has 16 amino acids. Germline CDR1 SGHVS, CDR2 FNYEAQ. The DNA of the CDR3 is TGTGCCAGCAGTCTTGGACTAGCGGGGCCCACAGATACGCAGTATTTT. It translates to CASSLGLAGPTDTQYF. Full variable domain (remainder filled in from reference TRBV7-6 and TRBJ2-3): GAGVSQSPRYKVTKRGQDVALRCDPISGHVSLYWYRQALGQGPEFLTYFNYEAQQDKSGLPNDRFSAERPEGSISTLTIQRTEQRDSAMYRCASSLGLAGPTDTQYFGPGTRLTVL.

The chain recombines TRBV2 with TRBJ2-2, with a tentative D call TRBD2 (6 bases). The CDR3 sequence is 15 residues long. Germline assignment: CDR1 SNHLY and CDR2 FYNNEI. Trimming stripped 8 bases from V and 3 bases from J, with 16 bases between. The CDR3 DNA reads as TGTGCCAGCTGGGGGGTTTTCGTGGACACCGGGGAGCTGTTTTTT. Residues: CASWGVFVDTGELFF.

This clonotype was seen many times. The rearrangement joins TRBV6-6 to TRBJ2-7, with D possibly being TRBD1 (5 bases). Germline CDR1 reads MNHNY; CDR2 reads SVGAGI (reference sequence). The CDR3 is 12 amino acids. Trimming took off 2 bases at V and 4 bases at J, with 6 bases between the two ends. The CDR3 is CASSYDSYEQYV. DNA of the CDR3: TGTGCCAGCAGTTACGACAGTTACGAGCAGTACGTC.

The V gene is TRBV7-6, the J gene TRBJ2-1; D is perhaps TRBD1 (6 bases). CDR1 and CDR2 (germline): SGHVS, FNYEAQ. V was shortened by 4 bases and J by 2 bases, with 12 bases between the two germline ends. The CDR3 loop spans 15 amino acids. The CDR3 is CASSSRGLTYNEQFF. The CDR3 region has the DNA TGTGCCAGCAGCTCAAGGGGGTTAACCTACAATGAGCAGTTCTTC.

This clonotype was counted between two and nine times. This chain joins TRBV25-1 and TRBJ2-2; D is unresolved. This CDR3 contains 14 residues. Germline V gene sequence: CDR1 MGHDK, CDR2 SYGVNS. V was cut by 6 bases and J by 0 bases, with 8 bases left in between. DNA for the CDR3: TGTGCCAGCAGCCCCTGGACGAACACCGGGGAGCTGTTTTTT. The encoded protein is CASSPWTNTGELFF.

This clonotype was picked up a small number of times. This sequence joins TRBV7-4 and TRBJ2-1; 7 bases agree with TRBD1. This CDR3 is 17 amino acids long. Germline V gene lookup returns CDR1 SGHVT and CDR2 SQSDAQ. V gave up 8 bases and J gave up 2 bases; unmatched junction bases: 15. The CDR3 nucleotides are TGTGCCAGCCTCCCAACTATGAGGGGGCCCCCCTACAATGAGCAGTTCTTC. Its protein is CASLPTMRGPPYNEQFF.

Notes on this clonotype: Its ends do not fully match the called genes, so a read error is possible. The chain is built from TRBV14 and TRBJ1-1; possibly TRBD1 for D (6 bases). Germline CDR1 SGHDN, CDR2 FVKESK. There are 13 residues in the CDR3. In nucleotides, the CDR3 is TGTGCCAGCAGACACACAGGGAACGCTGAAGCTTTCTTT. Translating gives CASRHTGNAEAFF.

This clonotype appeared many times. The chain has TRBV28 and TRBJ2-3, with D perhaps matching TRBD1 (5 bases). CDR1 and CDR2 from the germline V gene are MDHEN and SYDVKM. The CDR3 is 16 residues long. The ends were cut back, 6 bases at V and 0 bases at J, with 16 bases in the middle. CDR3 amino acids: CASSARQLTSTDTQYF. The CDR3 region has the DNA TGTGCCAGCAGCGCGAGACAGTTAACTAGCACAGATACGCAGTATTTT.

J is TRBJ1-1 and V is TRBV11-2; possible D gene TRBD1, 5 bases. CDR1 is SGHAT, CDR2 FQNNGV, per germline. The CDR3 spans 18 residues. The V gene lost 4 bases and the J gene lost 0 bases, with 21 bases spanning the gap. In DNA, the CDR3 is TGTGCCAGCAGCTATAAACACGGGGGGGGTTTTATGAACACTGAAGCTTTCTTT. It codes for CASSYKHGGGFMNTEAFF. Full variable domain (remainder filled in from reference TRBV11-2 and TRBJ1-1): EAGVAQSPRYKIIEKRQSVAFWCNPISGHATLYWYQQILGQGPKLLIQFQNNGVVDDSQLPKDRFSAERLKGVDSTLKIQPAKLEDSAVYLCASSYKHGGGFMNTEAFFGQGTRLTVV.

This clonotype showed up many times. The chain joins TRBV4-2 to TRBJ1-2, with 8 bases lining up with TRBD1. V was pared by 0 bases and J by 6 bases, with 6 bases of the junction left unmatched. Looked up from germline, CDR1 is LGHNA and CDR2 is YNFKEQ. The CDR3 is 15 amino acids. CDR3 in amino acids: CASSQDPTGAHGYTF. CDR3 bases: TGTGCCAGCAGCCAAGATCCGACAGGGGCACATGGCTACACCTTC.

The chain employs TRBV12-3 or TRBV12-4 and TRBJ1-1; 8 nucleotides match TRBD1. With 7 bases clipped from V and 1 base from J, the junction kept 5 bases outside the gene matches. This CDR3 is built from 14 residues. The CDR3 reads CASTRTGGNTEAFF. As DNA, the CDR3 is TGTGCCAGCACCCGTACAGGGGGGAACACTGAAGCTTTCTTT.

V usage is TRBV7-6 and J usage is TRBJ1-1; 7 bases map to TRBD1. V was pared by 1 base and J by 4 bases, with 6 bases of the junction left unmatched. The CDR3 runs to 15 residues. Germline-derived CDR1 and CDR2 are SGHVS and FNYEAQ. The CDR3 spells CASSLEGAGVTEAFF. The CDR3 DNA sequence: TGTGCCAGCAGCTTAGAGGGGGCTGGAGTCACTGAAGCTTTCTTT.

This clonotype has more than one count but fewer than ten. The V and J genes are TRBV6-1 and TRBJ2-7; 7 positions match TRBD1. This CDR3 has 14 residues. The germline V gene encodes CDR1 MNHNS and CDR2 SASEGT. Trimming removed 4 bases from V and 5 bases from J; junction bases left unmatched: 8. CDR3 sequence (DNA): TGTGCCAGCAGTGTTAGAGACAGGGATCACGAGCAGTACGTC. This translates into CASSVRDRDHEQYV.

As concerns this clonotype: A read error may account for a junction end that differs from germline. This chain uses TRBV27 with TRBJ2-5, with D possibly TRBD1 on 5 matching bases. CDR3 length: 15 amino acids. Looked up from germline, CDR1 is MNHEY and CDR2 is SMNVEV (reference sequence). The CDR3 DNA sequence: TGTGCCAGCAGTTTATCCCTAGGCACAGGAGAGACCCAGAACTTC. Its translation is CASSLSLGTGETQNF.

The rearrangement joins TRBV29-1 to TRBJ1-3; unclear D gene. The CDR3 sequence is 14 residues long. The germline V and J ends were trimmed by 4 bases and 4 bases, with 14 bases remaining between them. Germline V gives CDR1 SQVTM, CDR2 ANQGSEA. This CDR3 is CSVAGLSGGNTIYF. CDR3 coding DNA: TGCAGCGTTGCGGGATTATCGGGAGGAAACACCATATATTTT.

This clonotype has just a few counts. This chain uses TRBV12-5 with TRBJ2-1; D call uncertain. The CDR3 contains 15 residues. The germline V and J ends were trimmed by 5 bases and 0 bases, with 11 bases remaining between them. Germline-derived CDR1 and CDR2 are LGHNT and FRNRAP. The CDR3 bases are TGTGCTAGTGGTACAGAAGGCGCCTCCTACAATGAGCAGTTCTTC. It encodes CASGTEGASYNEQFF.

The V gene is TRBV14, the J gene TRBJ2-5, with D perhaps TRBD2 (5 bases). The germline V gene encodes CDR1 SGHDN and CDR2 FVKESK. There are 12 residues in the CDR3. The ends were cut back, 1 base at V and 5 bases at J, with 5 bases in the middle. CDR3 sequence reads: CASSQGGETQYF. The CDR3, as DNA: TGTGCCAGCAGCCAAGGAGGGGAGACCCAGTACTTC.

This clonotype was counted at least ten times. The chain uses TRBV7-8 and TRBJ2-3; D gene unclear. Trimming took off 4 bases at V and 3 bases at J, with 5 bases between the two ends. The CDR3 has 12 amino acids. From germline, CDR1 is SGHVS and CDR2 FQNEAQ. The CDR3 nucleotides are TGTGCCAGCAGCTCCTTTACAGATACGCAGTATTTT. It translates to CASSSFTDTQYF.

This clonotype was seen more than once but under ten times. This chain connects TRBV28 to TRBJ1-1; D is undetermined. The V end was cut by 6 bases, the J end by 1 base, with 12 bases between. The CDR3 runs to 14 residues. Germline CDR1 reads MDHEN; CDR2 reads SYDVKM. The CDR3 DNA reads TGTGCCAGCAGCCCAAACTCAGGGAACACTGAAGCTTTCTTT. As protein: CASSPNSGNTEAFF.